These 32 T cell receptor beta chains share one sample of origin, sequenced in a study of glioma-infiltrating T cells. The iRepertoire nested amplicon-rescue multiplex PCR amplified TCR alpha and beta CDR3s from RNA. One entry per CDR3 protein results from TCRdb running MiXCR on the multiplex PCR reads. This sample has roughly 200,000 distinct CDR3 sequences, with about 47% found just once. Sequenced: glioma tissue, nonneoplastic brain tissue, or PBMCs (not recorded which). These receptors originate from a human donor with low-grade glioma or glioblastoma, undergoing nonglioma brain surgery, or in good health (not recorded which).

Regarding this clonotype: A read error may explain this, as a much larger clone is one base away. This chain uses TRBV2 with TRBJ1-5; D gene uncertain. Between the trimmed V and J ends, which lost 7 bases and 3 bases, there was a span of 10 bases. The CDR3 runs 13 residues. Looked up from germline, CDR1 is SNHLY and CDR2 is FYNNEI. The CDR3 protein is CASTKGLNQPQHF. Written as DNA, the CDR3 is TGTGCCAGCACGAAGGGCCTCAATCAGCCCCAGCATTTT. Using reference TRBV2 and TRBJ1-5 for the parts outside the CDR3, the full variable domain is EPEVTQTPSHQVTQMGQEVILRCVPISNHLYFYWYRQILGQKVEFLVSFYNNEISEKSEIFDDQFSVERPDGSNFTLKIRSTKLEDSAMYFCASTKGLNQPQHFGDGTRLSIL.

In this sample, this clonotype turned up many times. The J gene is TRBJ2-3, the V gene TRBV7-2, with D perhaps matching TRBD2 (6 bases). CDR3 length equals 16 residues. V gave up 5 bases and J gave up 2 bases, with 17 bases separating them. CDR1 is SGHTA, CDR2 FQGNSA, per germline. This chain's CDR3 is CASSTQGAGYTDTQYF. The DNA of the CDR3 is TGTGCCAGCAGCACCCAAGGGGCGGGATACACAGATACGCAGTATTTT.

Turning to this clonotype: One base away lies a much larger clone, so this may be a sequencing read error. V usage is TRBV2 and J usage is TRBJ1-2; the D gene is possibly TRBD1 (5 bases). This CDR3 contains 12 residues. Trimming cost V 9 bases and J 8 bases, with 16 bases left between them. The germline CDR1 and CDR2 sequences are SNHLY and FYNNEI. CDR3 loop: CARDGTQEGYTF. CDR3 DNA sequence: TGTGCCAGGGACGGGACGCAGGAGGGCTACACCTTC.

A word on this clonotype: This could be a read error, since a much larger clone is one nucleotide away. The chain carries TRBV28 and TRBJ2-7; D unclear. CDR3 size: 11 residues. Germline-derived CDR1 and CDR2 are MDHEN and SYDVKM. CDR3 loop: CSASRPYEQYF. The CDR3 DNA is TGTTCCGCATCCCGCCCCTACGAGCAGTACTTC.

This clonotype came up a few times. CDR3 sequence (DNA): TGTGCCAGCAGTTTGGGGGGGGCTGGCACAGATACGCAGTATTTT. Translation gives CASSLGGAGTDTQYF. The chain is built from TRBV28 and TRBJ2-3, with D tentatively TRBD2 (7 bases). This CDR3 is 15 amino acids long. V lost 3 bases and J 1 base, leaving 11 bases between the germline ends. Germline lookup yields CDR1 MDHEN and CDR2 SYDVKM. Looking up the rest from reference TRBV28 and TRBJ2-3 gives the full variable domain: DVKVTQSSRYLVKRTGEKVFLECVQDMDHENMFWYRQDPGLGLRLIYFSYDVKMKEKGDIPEGYSVSREKKERFSLILESASTNQTSMYLCASSLGGAGTDTQYFGPGTRLTVL.

Comment on this clonotype: This may be a read error: a much more frequent sequence differs by one nucleotide. The chain is built from TRBV27 and TRBJ2-7; 9 positions match TRBD1. The CDR3 extends over 14 amino acids. The junction had 5 bases not matched to a gene; V was cut back by 5 bases and J by 3 bases. The germline CDR1 and CDR2 sequences are MNHEY and SMNVEV (reference sequence). In DNA, the CDR3 is TGTGCCAGCAGTGGGACAGGGAGCTGCTACGAGCAGTACTTC. It yields the protein CASSGTGSCYEQYF.

With regard to this clonotype: A read error is possible here, since a much larger clone lies one base away. The CDR3 ends on some other residue instead of the conserved phenylalanine or tryptophan, so this is likely a read error. The chain links TRBV7-2 to TRBJ1-6; no clear D gene. The CDR3 runs 13 residues. Per the germline V gene, CDR1 is SGHTA and CDR2 is FQGNSA. V was clipped by 4 bases and J by 9 bases, with 10 bases between them. The CDR3 protein is CASSSADSSPLHL. CDR3 sequence (DNA): TGTGCCAGCAGCTCGGCCGACTCTTCACCCCTCCACCTT.

This chain uses TRBV4-1 with TRBJ2-2; D unclear. The CDR3 totals 17 residues. Germline V gene sequence: CDR1 MGHRA, CDR2 YSYEKL. Trimming pared 1 base from V and 2 bases from J, leaving 14 bases between. For the CDR3, the DNA is TGCGCCAGCAGCCAAGTCGACATGTGGTTTAACACCGGGGAGCTGTTTTTT. Protein: CASSQVDMWFNTGELFF.

This clonotype was counted only a few times. V and J are TRBV29-1 and TRBJ2-3; D assignment may be TRBD1 or TRBD2 (6 bases each). The length of the CDR3 is 16 residues. Trimming left V 3 bases short and J 0 bases short, with 16 bases between. Germline V CDR1 and CDR2: SQVTM, ANQGSEA. The CDR3 bases are TGCAGCGTTGAGCCGGGGGCGGTGTCTAGCACAGATACGCAGTATTTT. Its protein is CSVEPGAVSSTDTQYF.

This clonotype appeared a few times. The V gene is TRBV2, the J gene TRBJ2-2; D uncertain. CDR1 and CDR2 from the germline V gene are SNHLY and FYNNEI. Trimming took off 10 bases at V and 2 bases at J, with 11 bases between the two ends. The CDR3 is 13 residues long. The CDR3 here is CATATANTGELFF. CDR3 coding DNA: TGTGCCACAGCTACAGCAAACACCGGGGAGCTGTTTTTT. The full variable domain, completed using reference TRBV2 and TRBJ2-2, is EPEVTQTPSHQVTQMGQEVILRCVPISNHLYFYWYRQILGQKVEFLVSFYNNEISEKSEIFDDQFSVERPDGSNFTLKIRSTKLEDSAMYFCATATANTGELFFGEGSRLTVL.

The V gene is TRBV11-2, the J gene TRBJ2-7; D perhaps matches TRBD2 (5 bases). This CDR3 region has 15 residues. Trimming removed 0 bases from V and 4 bases from J, with 13 bases in between. CDR1 and CDR2 (germline): SGHAT, FQNNGV. The CDR3 is CASSLERRSLYEQYF. The CDR3, as DNA: TGTGCCAGCAGCTTAGAAAGGAGGTCGCTTTACGAGCAGTACTTC.

This clonotype was seen once. This chain uses TRBV6-6 with TRBJ2-1; TRBD2 aligns across 7 bases. Germline CDR1 reads MNHNY; CDR2 reads SVGAGI (reference sequence). The ends lost 7 bases at V and 9 bases at J; junction bases unmatched: 9. The CDR3 extends over 13 amino acids. Here the CDR3 reads CASIGTISSEQFF. CDR3 DNA: TGTGCCAGCATCGGGACTATCAGTAGTGAGCAGTTCTTC.

Ten or more counts support this clonotype. The rearrangement joins TRBV20-1 to TRBJ2-1; TRBD2 is a possible D gene (6 bases). The CDR3 length is 13 residues. Germline CDR1 reads DFQATT; CDR2 reads SNEGSKA (reference sequence). Trimming stripped 3 bases from V and 12 bases from J, with 18 bases between. The CDR3 protein is CSASHRDFGGQFF. CDR3 sequence (DNA): TGCAGTGCTAGTCACCGGGACTTTGGGGGGCAGTTCTTC.

Concerning this clonotype: This may be a read error: a much more frequent sequence differs by one nucleotide. The J gene is TRBJ1-1, the V gene TRBV4-2, with D maybe TRBD1 (5 bases). With 6 bases removed from V and 3 bases from J, the gap between germline ends came to 14 bases. Germline values: CDR1 LGHNA, CDR2 YNFKEQ. This CDR3 is 14 amino acids long. The CDR3 is CASRRQGDDTEAFF. The CDR3 bases are TGTGCCAGCAGACGGCAGGGTGACGACACTGAAGCTTTCTTT.

This clonotype occurred once. Just one base apart from a much larger clone, this may be a read error. DNA for the CDR3: TGTGCCAGCAGCTTGGAAGAGGCTAGCACAGATACGCAGTATTTT. It yields the protein CASSLEEASTDTQYF. The chain is built from TRBV7-2 and TRBJ2-3; no firm D call. Per the germline V gene, CDR1 is SGHTA and CDR2 is FQGNSA. The CDR3 loop spans 15 amino acids. Deletions cut 3 bases from V and 0 bases from J, with 10 bases between.

In regard to this clonotype: This may arise from a read error, as a much more abundant clone is one base away. The chain combines TRBV20-1 with TRBJ2-1; 8 bases fit TRBD1. From germline, CDR1 is DFQATT and CDR2 SNEGSKA (reference sequence). The CDR3 contains 14 residues. DNA of the CDR3: TGCAGTGCTCCCGGGACAGGTTTCTACAATGAGGAGTTCTTC. This sequence encodes CSAPGTGFYNEEFF.

This clonotype occurred a few times. The J gene is TRBJ2-7, the V gene TRBV18; TRBD2 matches at 10 bases. The CDR3 sequence is 15 residues long. The germline V gene has CDR1 KGHSH and CDR2 LQKENI. Trimming took 4 bases from V and 0 from J; bases not matched to a gene: 3. The CDR3 protein is CASSQRLAGSYEQYF. The CDR3 nucleotides are TGTGCCAGCTCACAACGACTAGCGGGCTCCTACGAGCAGTACTTC.

Ten or more counts support this clonotype. The V call is TRBV28, the J call TRBJ2-5; possibly TRBD2 for D (6 bases). With 2 bases removed from V and 3 bases from J, the gap between germline ends came to 13 bases. The CDR3 has 15 amino acids. Germline V gene lookup returns CDR1 MDHEN and CDR2 SYDVKM. CDR3 sequence: CASSLVMEGKETQYF. Here the CDR3 DNA reads TGTGCCAGCAGTTTAGTCATGGAGGGCAAAGAGACCCAGTACTTC.

This clonotype was counted ten times or more. V and J are TRBV12-3 or TRBV12-4 and TRBJ2-3; maybe TRBD1 (6 bases). CDR3 size: 14 residues. V lost 6 bases to trimming and J lost 6 bases, with 16 bases between them. The CDR3 spells CASRGRQVIDTQYF. The CDR3 DNA reads as TGTGCCAGCAGGGGTAGACAGGTAATCGATACGCAGTATTTT.

This clonotype came up many times. The rearrangement joins TRBV20-1 to TRBJ2-1; possible D gene TRBD1, 6 bases. This CDR3 spans 16 amino acids. Per germline, CDR1 DFQATT and CDR2 SNEGSKA (reference sequence). The V and J ends lost 5 bases and 2 bases respectively, with 19 bases between them. The CDR3 sequence is CSARLRDTVTYNEQFF. CDR3 sequence (DNA): TGCAGTGCTCGTCTCCGGGACACGGTCACCTACAATGAGCAGTTCTTC.

Comments on this clonotype: The junction departs from the called germline gene at one end, perhaps through a read error. DNA of the CDR3: TGTGCCAGCAGTCTGTCGCGACAGAGCAATCATCCCCAGCATTTT. Its protein is CASSLSRQSNHPQHF. The chain uses TRBV28 and TRBJ1-5; D might be TRBD1 (5 bases). CDR3 length equals 15 residues. The germline gives CDR1 MDHEN, CDR2 SYDVKM.

On this clonotype itself: Sequence at one end of the junction differs from germline and may be a read error. The genes are TRBV6-1 and TRBJ2-1, with TRBD1 matching over 7 bases. Germline V gene sequence: CDR1 MNHNS, CDR2 SASEGT. CDR3 length equals 16 residues. Written as DNA, the CDR3 is TGTGCCAGCAGTGAAGCGACAGGGAATTCCTACAATGAGAAGTTCTTC. It yields the protein CASSEATGNSYNEKFF.

Of note for this clonotype: This may come from a read error, since a much larger clone is one base off. J is TRBJ2-7 and V is TRBV25-1, with D perhaps TRBD1 or TRBD2 (5 bases each). The germline V and J ends were trimmed by 10 bases and 3 bases, with 19 bases remaining between them. This CDR3 region has 14 residues. Germline lookup yields CDR1 MGHDK and CDR2 SYGVNS. The CDR3 DNA sequence: TGTGCCACCGAGGGGTCCTACCACATCTACGAGCAGTACTTC. This encodes CATEGSYHIYEQYF.

As regards this clonotype: A much larger clone sits a single nucleotide away, making a read error possible. This sequence joins TRBV20-1 and TRBJ2-5, with D perhaps matching TRBD2 (5 bases). V lost 1 base and J 5 bases, leaving 17 bases between the germline ends. The CDR3 totals 15 residues. In germline, CDR1 is DFQATT, CDR2 SNEGSKA (reference sequence). In DNA form, the CDR3 reads TGCAGTGCTAGAGCGAAAGATAGCTGGAGGGAGACCCAGTACTTC. It specifies CSARAKDSWRETQYF.

The table lists this clonotype with a few counts. The gene calls are TRBV4-1 and TRBJ2-7; D ambiguous. This CDR3 is 13 amino acids long. V gave up 0 bases and J gave up 6 bases, with 9 bases separating them. Germline V CDR1 and CDR2: MGHRA, YSYEKL. The CDR3 protein is CASSQDSPGEQYF. As DNA, the CDR3 is TGCGCCAGCAGCCAAGACTCCCCGGGCGAGCAGTACTTC.

This clonotype was counted a few times. V is TRBV4-1 and J is TRBJ2-7; D may be TRBD1 or TRBD2 (6 bases each). CDR3 size: 14 residues. Germline V gives CDR1 MGHRA, CDR2 YSYEKL. V was clipped by 2 bases and J by 7 bases, with 15 bases between them. The CDR3 sequence is CASSQRLGGGEQYF. The CDR3 DNA reads as TGCGCCAGCAGCCAACGATTGGGGGGCGGGGAGCAGTACTTC.

The chain recombines TRBV7-8 with TRBJ2-5, with 12 nucleotides matching TRBD2. The germline gives CDR1 SGHVS, CDR2 FQNEAQ. With V trimmed by 5 bases and J by 4 bases, 8 bases remained unmatched. The CDR3 runs 16 residues. CDR3 residues: CASSITSGGTPETQYF. For the CDR3, the DNA is TGTGCCAGCAGCATTACTAGCGGGGGGACACCAGAGACCCAGTACTTC. The full variable domain, with the rest looked up from reference TRBV7-8 and TRBJ2-5, is GAGVSQSPRYKVAKRGQDVALRCDPISGHVSLFWYQQALGQGPEFLTYFQNEAQLDKSGLPSDRFFAERPEGSVSTLKIQRTQQEDSAVYLCASSITSGGTPETQYFGPGTRLLVL.

Comments on this clonotype: Mismatch with germline at one junction end may stem from a read error. The chain carries TRBV2 and TRBJ1-2; 10 bases match TRBD1. The CDR3 is 15 residues long. Germline CDR1 reads SNHLY; CDR2 reads FYNNEI. CDR3 amino acids: CASREGTGAPGGYTF. The CDR3 coding sequence is TGTGCCAGCAGGGAAGGGACAGGGGCCCCGGGTGGCTACACCTTC.

About this clonotype: This may arise from a read error, as a much more abundant clone is one base away. The V call is TRBV10-3, the J call TRBJ2-7; possible D gene TRBD2, 6 bases. The length of the CDR3 is 14 residues. Germline V gives CDR1 ENHRY, CDR2 SYGVKD. Between the trimmed V and J ends, which lost 3 bases and 7 bases, there was a span of 16 bases. The CDR3 DNA reads TGTGCCATCAGTGACGGGAGTAAGGGCAATGAGCAGTACTTC. Its protein product is CAISDGSKGNEQYF.

With regard to this clonotype: A much larger clone is a single base away; this may be a read error. The chain has TRBV20-1 and TRBJ2-1; 8 bases align to TRBD2. Germline V gene sequence: CDR1 DFQATT, CDR2 SNEGSKA (reference sequence). Germline trimming cut 4 bases from V and 4 bases from J; bases unmatched to any gene: 21. The CDR3 has 19 amino acids. CDR3 sequence: CSAISTGTRGRGGYNEQFF. CDR3 coding DNA: TGCAGTGCTATCAGTACCGGGACTAGAGGGAGAGGGGGATACAATGAGCAGTTCTTC.

This clonotype was seen many times. The chain is built from TRBV6-1 and TRBJ2-7; the D is unclear. Per germline, CDR1 MNHNS and CDR2 SASEGT. Trimming took 0 bases from V and 2 from J, leaving 8 bases between them. This CDR3 has 14 residues. The CDR3 DNA sequence: TGTGCCAGCAGTGAAGCCGGGCAGACCTACGAGCAGTACTTC. Amino acids: CASSEAGQTYEQYF.

As for this clonotype: This sequence may be a read error, since a much larger clone differs from it by one base. The gene calls are TRBV24-1 and TRBJ2-5, with a possible D match to TRBD2 (6 bases). Trimming stripped 3 bases from V and 3 bases from J, with 13 bases between. The germline V gene encodes CDR1 KGHDR and CDR2 SFDVKD. The CDR3 has 15 residues. DNA for the CDR3: TGTGCCACCAGTGATCCTAGCTGGAGGGAAGAGACCCAGTACTTC. Its translation is CATSDPSWREETQYF.